This T cell receptor beta chain appears in the sequencing data of a study of shared clonotypes between healthy human individuals. Study background: In total, the donors were a couple of women and three men aged 18 to 49. Three plates each covered CD4 naive and memory; CD8 naive two, CD8 memory one.

Study results and limitations: Relative to memory subsets, naive subsets generally showed larger estimated richness.

CD8 memory comprised CD45RO+ plus CCR7-negative CD45RA+ TemRA cells. Germline trimming cut 5 bases from V and 7 bases from J; bases unmatched to any gene: 8. CDR1 and CDR2 from the germline V gene are MNHEY and SVGAGI. CDR3 length equals 14 residues. With regard to this clone: Its antigen is undetermined.

The assay was immunoSEQ multiplex PCR, and TCRdb's table has in-frame clones only and misses some. The sample has some 380,000 clones; roughly 96% are singletons. The sequence derives from a man aged 25 to 40 in good health. What was sequenced was memory CD8+ T cells sorted from blood. The subset here: CD45RO+ cells pooled with CCR7-negative TemRA cells. V is TRBV6-5 and J is TRBJ1-2, with 9 bases aligning to TRBD1. The CDR3 DNA reads as TGTGCCAGCAGTAGAGACAGGGGGATGGGTGGCTACACCTTC. Amino acid sequence: CASSRDRGMGGYTF.